Listed here are 16 T cell receptor beta chains from one sample, sequenced in a study of response to subunit inactivated influenza vaccine. A single record per CDR3 protein comes from TCRdb applying MiXCR to the RT-PCR reads. The sample has around 530,000 distinct CDR3 sequences; 12% are singletons. The sequencing used PBMCs from blood, collected on the day of vaccination. The origin of the receptors is a man aged 45-65 years who received an inactivated influenza vaccine.

This clonotype was seen more than once but under ten times. V gene TRBV20-1 combines with J gene TRBJ2-5; D could derive from TRBD1 or TRBD2 (6 bases each). CDR3 length equals 17 residues. V lost 0 bases and J lost 7, with 24 bases in between. The germline V gene encodes CDR1 DFQATT and CDR2 SNEGSKA (reference sequence). The CDR3 spells CSAREGALGTHLRTQYF. In DNA, the CDR3 is TGCAGTGCTAGAGAGGGGGCCCTCGGGACTCATTTGCGGACCCAGTACTTC.

The chain recombines TRBV28 with TRBJ1-2; no reliable D call. Germline CDR1 MDHEN, CDR2 SYDVKM. The V end lost 8 bases, the J end lost 0 bases, and 10 bases lay between the germline ends. The CDR3 is made up of 13 amino acids. The CDR3 coding sequence is TGTGCCAGCCGGGGTGGATCTAACTATGGCTACACCTTC. It is translated as CASRGGSNYGYTF.

This clonotype was found many times. CDR3 bases: TGTGCCAGCAGCCCAAAATACAATGAGCAGTTCTTC. This gives the protein CASSPKYNEQFF. The chain has TRBV7-9 and TRBJ2-1; D gene ambiguous. V was pared by 5 bases and J by 4 bases, with 6 bases between. The CDR3 totals 12 residues. The germline V gene has CDR1 SEHNR and CDR2 FQNEAQ (reference sequence).

The V call is TRBV30, the J call TRBJ1-4, with D unclear. Deletions cut 1 base from V and 3 bases from J, with 12 bases between. The CDR3 is 15 amino acids. CDR1 is GTSNPN and CDR2 is SVGIG in the germline V gene (reference sequence). CDR3 bases: TGTGCCTGGAGTGCCCGCGGTGGGGCTAATGAAAAACTGTTTTTT. Its translation is CAWSARGGANEKLFF.

In regard to this clonotype: A much larger clone sits a single nucleotide away, making a read error possible. The chain links TRBV5-1 to TRBJ2-1; D ambiguous. Germline loops: CDR1 SGHRS, CDR2 YFSETQ. The CDR3 totals 14 residues. The CDR3 spells CTSSLRHVYNEQFF. DNA for the CDR3: TGCACCAGCAGCCTTCGACACGTATACAATGAGCAGTTCTTC.

Ten or more counts support this clonotype. The V gene is TRBV12-3 or TRBV12-4, the J gene TRBJ1-1; D is uncertain. Trimming removed 9 bases at V and 6 bases at J, with 8 bases between. This CDR3 spans 10 amino acids. As DNA, the CDR3 is TGTGCCAGTCGAGGGTCTGAAGCTTTCTTT. It codes for CASRGSEAFF.

The chain recombines TRBV5-1 with TRBJ1-1, with 7 bases lining up with TRBD1. The CDR3 spans 15 residues. The V gene's germline CDR1 is SGHRS and CDR2 YFSETQ. Trimming removed 0 bases from V and 5 bases from J; junction bases left unmatched: 7. CDR3 in DNA: TGCGCCAGCAGCTTGGCCGCTCTGACAGGGACTGAAGCTTTCTTT. Its protein product is CASSLAALTGTEAFF.

The rearrangement joins TRBV6-2 or TRBV6-3 to TRBJ1-2; D call uncertain. CDR1 is MNHEY and CDR2 is SVGEGT in the germline V gene. The CDR3 totals 13 residues. The germline V and J ends were trimmed by 5 bases and 7 bases, with 14 bases remaining between them. Here the CDR3 reads CASSDRTGAGYTF. CDR3 sequence (DNA): TGTGCCAGCAGTGACCGGACGGGAGCTGGCTACACCTTC.

This clonotype was detected a few times. This sequence joins TRBV3-1 and TRBJ1-5, with D possibly TRBD1 on 5 matching bases. From germline, CDR1 is LGHDT and CDR2 YNNKEL (reference sequence). The CDR3 consists of 15 residues. The V end lost 1 base, the J end lost 2 bases, and 9 bases lay between the germline ends. The CDR3 loop is CASSQAGGGNQPQHF. CDR3 coding DNA: TGTGCCAGCAGCCAAGCAGGAGGGGGCAATCAGCCCCAGCATTTT.

The CDR3 coding sequence is TGCGCCAGCAGCCAAGATGTTAACAGGGGTAAAGAAAAACTGTTTTTT. Translated, it gives CASSQDVNRGKEKLFF. The gene calls are TRBV4-3 and TRBJ1-4; 7 bases align to TRBD1. Germline values: CDR1 LGHNA, CDR2 YSLEER. V lost 0 bases, J lost 8 bases, and 9 bases stayed unmatched. The CDR3 is 16 amino acids.

The rearrangement links TRBV5-4 to TRBJ2-5; 10 nucleotides align to TRBD1. The CDR3 runs to 20 residues. V lost 0 bases, J lost 3 bases, and 17 bases stayed unmatched. The germline gives CDR1 SGHNT, CDR2 YYREEE (reference sequence). The CDR3 is CASSLGDRGYWTSREETQYF. The CDR3 DNA reads as TGTGCCAGCAGCTTGGGGGACAGGGGATATTGGACTAGCAGAGAAGAGACCCAGTACTTC.

The table lists this clonotype with many counts. V gene TRBV11-2 combines with J gene TRBJ1-1; D might be TRBD1 (6 bases). The CDR3 is made up of 14 amino acids. Looked up from germline, CDR1 is SGHAT and CDR2 is FQNNGV. The V gene lost 5 bases and the J gene lost 7 bases, with 17 bases spanning the gap. The CDR3, as DNA: TGTGCCAGCAGCAATAGGGCGGGGGGCGGTGAAGCTTTCTTT. Protein product: CASSNRAGGGEAFF.

This clonotype turned up a few times. The J gene is TRBJ2-3, the V gene TRBV15, with a possible D match to TRBD2 (5 bases). In germline, CDR1 is LNHNV, CDR2 YYDKDF (reference sequence). The germline V and J ends were trimmed by 0 bases and 6 bases, with 7 bases remaining between them. The CDR3 length is 13 residues. The CDR3 nucleotides read TGTGCCACCAGCAGAGATTGGGAGGATACGCAGTATTTT. It translates to CATSRDWEDTQYF. The full variable domain, its missing parts supplied by reference TRBV15 and TRBJ2-3, is DAMVIQNPRYQVTQFGKPVTLSCSQTLNHNVMYWYQQKSSQAPKLLFHYYDKDFNNEADTPDNFQSRRPNTSFCFLDIRSPGLGDTAMYLCATSRDWEDTQYFGPGTRLTVL.

In its sample, this clonotype was seen many times. The chain carries TRBV6-9 and TRBJ1-1; D unresolved. V lost 6 bases to trimming and J lost 6 bases, with 14 bases between them. Per the germline V gene, CDR1 is MNHGY and CDR2 is SVAAGI. The CDR3 runs 13 residues. CDR3: CASRDDVSAEAFF. CDR3 bases: TGTGCCAGCAGAGATGATGTGTCGGCTGAAGCTTTCTTT.

The V call is TRBV6-5, the J call TRBJ1-2; the D gene is possibly TRBD1 (6 bases). The germline V gene encodes CDR1 MNHEY and CDR2 SVGAGI. The CDR3 is 15 amino acids. Trimming cost V 0 bases and J 0 bases, with 8 bases left between them. The chain's CDR3 is CASSYSGGANYGYTF. As DNA, the CDR3 is TGTGCCAGCAGTTACTCAGGGGGAGCTAACTATGGCTACACCTTC.

Comment on this clonotype: A read error may explain this, as a much larger clone is one base away. The chain is built from TRBV15 and TRBJ2-1; 8 bases are shared with TRBD2. In germline, CDR1 is LNHNV, CDR2 YYDKDF (reference sequence). The V segment lost 0 bases and the J segment 9 bases; nucleotides outside the gene matches: 10. The CDR3 sequence is 16 residues long. In DNA, the CDR3 is TGTGCCACCAGCAGAGAAGCGGGGGCGCGGATCAGTGAGCAGTTCTTC. This translates into CATSREAGARISEQFF.